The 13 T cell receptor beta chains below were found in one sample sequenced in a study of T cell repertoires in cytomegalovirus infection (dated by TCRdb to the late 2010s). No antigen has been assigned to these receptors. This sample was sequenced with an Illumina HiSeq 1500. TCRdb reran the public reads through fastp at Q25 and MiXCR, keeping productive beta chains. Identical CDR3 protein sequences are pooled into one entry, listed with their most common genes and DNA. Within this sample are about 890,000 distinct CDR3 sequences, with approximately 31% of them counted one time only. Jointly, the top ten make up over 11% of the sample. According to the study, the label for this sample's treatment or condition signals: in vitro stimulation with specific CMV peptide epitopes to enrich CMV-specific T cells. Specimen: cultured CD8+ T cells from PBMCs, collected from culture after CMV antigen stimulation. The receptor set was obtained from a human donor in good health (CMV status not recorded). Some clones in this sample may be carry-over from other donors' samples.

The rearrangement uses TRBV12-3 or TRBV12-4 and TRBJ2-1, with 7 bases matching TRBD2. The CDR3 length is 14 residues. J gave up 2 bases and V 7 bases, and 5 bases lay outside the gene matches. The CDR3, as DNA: TGTGCCAGCAACCTCGGGGGGACCTACAATGAGCAGTTCTTC. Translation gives CASNLGGTYNEQFF.

The CDR3 bases are TGTGCCAGCAGTTACTCGTTACAGGGACAAGCTTTCTTT. This codes for CASSYSLQGQAFF. The V gene is TRBV6-2 or TRBV6-3, the J gene TRBJ1-1; TRBD1 might be the D (6 bases). In germline, CDR1 is MNHEY, CDR2 SVGEGT. V was trimmed by 0 bases and J by 9 bases, leaving 11 bases between them. The CDR3 runs to 13 residues.

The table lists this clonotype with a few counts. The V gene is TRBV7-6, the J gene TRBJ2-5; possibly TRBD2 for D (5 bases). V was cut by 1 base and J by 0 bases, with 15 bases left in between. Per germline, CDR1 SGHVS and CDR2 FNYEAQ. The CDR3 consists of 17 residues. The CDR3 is CASSLVGSGEYQETQYF. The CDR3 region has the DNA TGTGCCAGCAGCTTAGTTGGAAGTGGGGAGTACCAAGAGACCCAGTACTTC.

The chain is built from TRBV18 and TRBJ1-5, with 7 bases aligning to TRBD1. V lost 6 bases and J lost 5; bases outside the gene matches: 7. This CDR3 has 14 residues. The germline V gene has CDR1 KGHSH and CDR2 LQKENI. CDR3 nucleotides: TGTGCCAGCTCTCCTGACAGGGATTATCAGCCCCAGCATTTT. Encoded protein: CASSPDRDYQPQHF.

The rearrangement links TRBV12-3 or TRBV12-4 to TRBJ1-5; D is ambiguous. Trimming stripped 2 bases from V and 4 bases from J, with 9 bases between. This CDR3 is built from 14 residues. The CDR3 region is CASSLNKLNQPQHF. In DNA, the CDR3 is TGTGCCAGCAGTTTAAATAAGCTTAATCAGCCCCAGCATTTT.

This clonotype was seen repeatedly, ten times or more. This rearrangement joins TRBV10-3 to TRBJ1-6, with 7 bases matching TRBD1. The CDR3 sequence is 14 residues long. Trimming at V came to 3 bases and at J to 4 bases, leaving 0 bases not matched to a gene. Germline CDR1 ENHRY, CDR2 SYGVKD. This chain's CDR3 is CAISEQGYNSPLHF. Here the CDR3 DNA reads TGTGCCATCAGTGAACAGGGGTATAATTCACCCCTCCACTTT.

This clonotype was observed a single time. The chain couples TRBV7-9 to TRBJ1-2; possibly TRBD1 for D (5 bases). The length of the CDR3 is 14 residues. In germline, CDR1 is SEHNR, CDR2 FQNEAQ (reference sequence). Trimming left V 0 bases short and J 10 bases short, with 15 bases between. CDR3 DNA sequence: TGTGCCAGCAGCTTAGCCGGCAGGGAAGGAGTCTACACCTTC. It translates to CASSLAGREGVYTF.

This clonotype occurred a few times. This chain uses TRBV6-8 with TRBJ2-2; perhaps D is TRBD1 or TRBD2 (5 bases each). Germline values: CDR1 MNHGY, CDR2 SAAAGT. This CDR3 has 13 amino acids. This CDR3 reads CALLTEGSGELFF. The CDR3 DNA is TGTGCTTTGTTGACAGAGGGATCCGGGGAGCTGTTTTTT.

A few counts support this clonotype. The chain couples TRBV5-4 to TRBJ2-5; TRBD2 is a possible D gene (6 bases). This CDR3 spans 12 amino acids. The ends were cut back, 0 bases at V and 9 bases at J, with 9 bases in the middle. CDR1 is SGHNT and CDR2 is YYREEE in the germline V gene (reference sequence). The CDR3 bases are TGTGCCAGCAGCTTGGGTTCGGGGGCCCAGTACTTC. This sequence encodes CASSLGSGAQYF.

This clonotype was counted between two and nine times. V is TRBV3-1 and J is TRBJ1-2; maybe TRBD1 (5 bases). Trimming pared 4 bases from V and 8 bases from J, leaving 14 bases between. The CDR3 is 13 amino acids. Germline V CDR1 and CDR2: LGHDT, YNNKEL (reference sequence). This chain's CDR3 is CASSPRTGRGYTF. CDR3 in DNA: TGTGCCAGCAGCCCCCGGACGGGACGAGGCTACACCTTC.

The CDR3 sequence is CASSYSIPRGARLNYGYTF. The CDR3 nucleotides read TGTGCCAGCAGTTACTCGATACCCCGGGGGGCCCGATTAAACTATGGCTACACCTTC. The gene calls are TRBV6-6 and TRBJ1-2; perhaps TRBD1 as D (6 bases). Looked up from germline, CDR1 is MNHNY and CDR2 is SVGAGI (reference sequence). CDR3 length: 19 amino acids. V was pared by 0 bases and J by 2 bases, with 22 bases between.

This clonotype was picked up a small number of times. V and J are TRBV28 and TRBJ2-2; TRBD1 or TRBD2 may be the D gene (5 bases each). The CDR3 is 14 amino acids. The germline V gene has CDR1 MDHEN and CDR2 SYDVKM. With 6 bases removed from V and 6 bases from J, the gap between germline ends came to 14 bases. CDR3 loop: CASSTTGDAGELFF. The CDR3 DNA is TGTGCCAGCAGCACGACTGGGGACGCCGGGGAGCTGTTTTTT.

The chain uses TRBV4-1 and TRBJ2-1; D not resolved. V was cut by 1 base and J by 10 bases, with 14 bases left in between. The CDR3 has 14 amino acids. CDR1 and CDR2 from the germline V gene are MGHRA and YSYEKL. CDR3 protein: CASSQAGSVVEQFF. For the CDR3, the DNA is TGCGCCAGCAGCCAAGCCGGGTCCGTGGTGGAGCAGTTCTTC.